This T cell receptor (beta chain) is drawn from a study of blood T cell repertoires in COVID-19. The CDR3 consists of 16 residues. CDR1 and CDR2 from the germline V gene are MGHRA and YSYEKL. The V end was cut by 1 base, the J end by 5 bases, with 15 bases between. The repertoire was sequenced with immunoSEQ multiplex PCR; TCRdb's copy has only in-frame clones and lacks some. The sample shows 88,000 or so clones, approximately 84% of them seen only once. The chain is built from TRBV4-1 and TRBJ1-5, with a weak D call TRBD1 (6 bases). The TCR originated in a man in his sixties with acute or convalescent COVID-19. What was sequenced was peripheral blood. The DNA of the CDR3 is TGCGCCAGCAGCCAAGGGAACGTGGGGGCTTATCAGCCCCAGCATTTT. Protein: CASSQGNVGAYQPQHF.